The sample holds a few counts of the clone carrying this T cell receptor beta chain. This sample is part of a study of T-cell reconstitution after alpha-beta-depleted transplantation in children. Trimming left V 0 bases short and J 7 bases short, with 11 bases between. The CDR3 spans 15 residues. Germline V CDR1 and CDR2: SGHRS, YFSETQ. Preparation of the TCRbeta library used unique molecular identifiers. Via MiXCR, TCRdb re-called the PCR reads, giving one row per CDR3 protein. The table includes about 410,000 distinct CDR3 sequences, just over 20% detected once. The sample was PBMCs from the stem cell graft donor, taken from the stem cell graft. This TCR came from a human donor who donated a stem cell graft to a child with acute myeloid leukemia. The chain carries TRBV5-1 and TRBJ1-6, with D possibly matching TRBD1 (6 bases). CDR3 DNA: TGCGCCAGCAGCTTGGCCGGACAGAGAAATTCACCCCTCCACTTT. The encoded protein is CASSLAGQRNSPLHF. The full variable domain, its missing parts supplied by reference TRBV5-1 and TRBJ1-6, is KAGVTQTPRYLIKTRGQQVTLSCSPISGHRSVSWYQQTPGQGLQFLFEYFSETQRNKGNFPGRFSGRQFSNSRSEMNVSTLELGDSALYLCASSLAGQRNSPLHFGNGTRLTVT.